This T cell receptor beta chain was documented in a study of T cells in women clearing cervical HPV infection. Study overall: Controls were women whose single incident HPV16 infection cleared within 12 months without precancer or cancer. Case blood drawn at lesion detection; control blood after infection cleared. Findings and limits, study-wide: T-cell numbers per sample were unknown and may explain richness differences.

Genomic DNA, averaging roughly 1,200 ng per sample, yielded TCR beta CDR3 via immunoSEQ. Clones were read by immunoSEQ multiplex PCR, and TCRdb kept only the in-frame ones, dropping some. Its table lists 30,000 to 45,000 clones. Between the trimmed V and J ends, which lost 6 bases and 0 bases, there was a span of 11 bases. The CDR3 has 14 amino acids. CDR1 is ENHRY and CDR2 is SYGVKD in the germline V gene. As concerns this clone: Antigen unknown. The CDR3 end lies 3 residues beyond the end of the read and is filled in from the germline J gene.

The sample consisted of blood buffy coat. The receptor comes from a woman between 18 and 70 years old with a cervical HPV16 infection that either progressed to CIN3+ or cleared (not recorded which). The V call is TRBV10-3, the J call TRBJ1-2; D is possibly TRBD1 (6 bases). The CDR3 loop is CAIRGQPSNYGYTF. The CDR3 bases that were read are TGTGCCATCAGAGGACAGCCTTCTAACTATGGC.